These T cell receptor beta chains were read from a single sample in a study of T cells in Graves' hyperthyroidism and ophthalmopathy. One entry per CDR3 protein, called by TCRdb with MiXCR from the multiplex PCR reads. The sample lists about 59,000 distinct CDR3 sequences, about 53% seen once, with about 3.6% in the top ten. Input material: blood. Source of these receptors: a woman in her sixties with Graves' ophthalmopathy. CDR3s include the opening cysteine and the closing phenylalanine or tryptophan.

v_gene	CDR3aa
TRBV5-4	CASSPRTGGRDEQFF
TRBV5-5	CASSSDRVEAFF
TRBV29-1	CSVRVSGYGYTF
TRBV15	CATSHWDTMNTGELFF
TRBV6-2/TRBV6-3	CASSYTRTRQETQYF
TRBV6-6	CASSRLAGDNEQFF
TRBV5-1	CASSEAGSGYNEQFF
TRBV12-3/TRBV12-4	CASTIEAGNTEAFF
TRBV9	CASSALFYGYTF
TRBV7-9	CASSASQETQYF
TRBV24-1	CATSDGNGYGYTF
TRBV7-9	CASSSSGTGARGYTF
TRBV7-3	CASSFSGGTDTQYF
TRBV19	CASSTAGQGRTQYF
TRBV4-2	CASSMGSGTGQETQYF
TRBV5-6	CASSFRAPGGGSYEQCF
TRBV5-8	CASSLAPDRGRSPLHF
TRBV12-3/TRBV12-4	CASSFTGNEQFF
TRBV11-2	CASSFRGGLDTQYF
TRBV7-2	CASSLSGGASTDTQYF
TRBV7-2	CASSLEGGTNEKLFF
TRBV2	CASKTGDRDFYGYTF
TRBV24-1	CATSAGAGTEAFF
TRBV14	CASSLSTSSSTDTQYF
TRBV5-1	CASSLTPANYGYTF
TRBV20-1	CSARDPASGSSRQYF
TRBV19	CASSIGASGSGANVLTF
TRBV7-3	CASSPFPPTDTQYF
TRBV3-1	CASSQDWGRAKITF
TRBV20-1	CSAIPGSGLAVRRYEQYF
TRBV7-6	CASSLEGLPLHF
TRBV15	CATSRLAEGRDTQGIETQYF
TRBV10-3	CAISASSGGMKTQYF
TRBV7-3	CASSGGQGYQPQHF
TRBV19	CASRKQDGGNQPQHF
TRBV2	CASKRTGLHEQYF